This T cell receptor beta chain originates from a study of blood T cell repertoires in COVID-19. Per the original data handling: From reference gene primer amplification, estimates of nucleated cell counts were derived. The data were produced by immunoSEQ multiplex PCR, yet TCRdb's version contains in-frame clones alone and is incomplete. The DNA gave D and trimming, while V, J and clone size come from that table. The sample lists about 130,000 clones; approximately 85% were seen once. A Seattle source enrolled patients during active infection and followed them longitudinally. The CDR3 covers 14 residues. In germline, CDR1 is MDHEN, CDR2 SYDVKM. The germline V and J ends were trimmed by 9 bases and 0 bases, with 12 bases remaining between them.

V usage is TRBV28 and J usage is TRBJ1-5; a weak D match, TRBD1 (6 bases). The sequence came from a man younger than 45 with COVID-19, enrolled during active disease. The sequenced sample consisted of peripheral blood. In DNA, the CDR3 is TGTGCCAGTACAGGGACCTATAGCAATCAGCCCCAGCATTTT. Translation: CASTGTYSNQPQHF. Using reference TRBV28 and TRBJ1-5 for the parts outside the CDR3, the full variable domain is DVKVTQSSRYLVKRTGEKVFLECVQDMDHENMFWYRQDPGLGLRLIYFSYDVKMKEKGDIPEGYSVSREKKERFSLILESASTNQTSMYLCASTGTYSNQPQHFGDGTRLSIL.